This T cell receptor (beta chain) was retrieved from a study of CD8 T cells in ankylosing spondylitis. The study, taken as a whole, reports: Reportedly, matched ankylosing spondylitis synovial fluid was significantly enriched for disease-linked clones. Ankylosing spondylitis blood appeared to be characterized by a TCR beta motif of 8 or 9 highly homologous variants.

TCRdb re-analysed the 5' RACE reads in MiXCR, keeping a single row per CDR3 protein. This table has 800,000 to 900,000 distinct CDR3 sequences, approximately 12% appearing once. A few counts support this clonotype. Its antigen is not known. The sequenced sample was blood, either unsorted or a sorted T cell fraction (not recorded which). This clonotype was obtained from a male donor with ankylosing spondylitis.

The CDR3 protein is CSAVILAARHTQYF. DNA for the CDR3: TGCAGCGCCGTGATACTAGCTGCGCGACATACGCAGTATTTT. This chain links TRBV29-1 with TRBJ2-3, with TRBD2 as a possible D gene (6 bases). Trimming stripped 7 bases from V and 7 bases from J, with 21 bases between. Germline V gene sequence: CDR1 SQVTM, CDR2 ANQGSEA. There are 14 residues in the CDR3.